The source of this T cell receptor (beta chain) is a study of control samples from healthy donors and cancer patients. Germline assignment: CDR1 SGHRS and CDR2 YFSETQ. This CDR3 is built from 15 residues. V dropped 4 bases and J dropped 0 bases, with 10 bases sitting between them. Method: immunoSEQ multiplex PCR; TCRdb's copy keeps in-frame clones and lacks some. This sample has about 130,000 clones, with 90% to 95% found just once. This sequence originates from a man in his 60s with colorectal cancer. The rearrangement uses TRBV5-1 and TRBJ1-4, with D possibly matching TRBD1 (6 bases). The material sequenced was PBMCs. The CDR3 region has the DNA TGCGCCAGCAGCACAAGGACAGCAACTAATGAAAAACTGTTTTTT. Amino acid sequence: CASSTRTATNEKLFF.